A selection of T cell receptor beta chains follows, all from one sample in a study of early T cells in non-severe SARS-CoV-2 infection. TCRdb reprocessed the 5' RACE reads via MiXCR and lists one record per CDR3 protein. The sample yields around 62,000 distinct CDR3 sequences, over 4.5% seen once. Sequenced sample: whole blood. The receptor set was obtained from an adult who was a healthcare worker with PCR-confirmed SARS-CoV-2 infection or an uninfected control (not recorded which). CDR3s leave out the opening cysteine and the closing phenylalanine or tryptophan. The order of the fields is CDR3 protein, V gene, J gene, D gene. A D gene is named only where the DNA matches it firmly.

CDR3 protein: ASSQNSEETQY
V gene: TRBV18
J gene: TRBJ2-5
D gene: .

CDR3 protein: ASSQGPSWDTGELF
V gene: TRBV3-1
J gene: TRBJ2-2
D gene: .

CDR3 protein: ASSYRGLLTDTQY
V gene: TRBV11-2
J gene: TRBJ2-3
D gene: TRBD1

CDR3 protein: ATTSGPSGRTYNEQF
V gene: TRBV2
J gene: TRBJ2-1
D gene: TRBD2

CDR3 protein: SVVGQGIYEQY
V gene: TRBV29-1
J gene: TRBJ2-7
D gene: TRBD1

CDR3 protein: ATQDREGTGELF
V gene: TRBV10-3
J gene: TRBJ2-2
D gene: TRBD1

CDR3 protein: ASSVGLAGVNEQF
V gene: TRBV7-2
J gene: TRBJ2-1
D gene: TRBD2

CDR3 protein: ASSELEGKIEQY
V gene: TRBV2
J gene: TRBJ2-7
D gene: .

CDR3 protein: ASSPDRGTNQPQH
V gene: TRBV7-9
J gene: TRBJ1-5
D gene: TRBD1

CDR3 protein: ASSKKWGLANEQF
V gene: TRBV19
J gene: TRBJ2-1
D gene: TRBD2

CDR3 protein: ASSLRNSGGASNEQF
V gene: TRBV7-2
J gene: TRBJ2-1
D gene: TRBD2

CDR3 protein: ASSWGHPNTEAF
V gene: TRBV19
J gene: TRBJ1-1
D gene: .

CDR3 protein: ASSSLDTQY
V gene: TRBV5-8
J gene: TRBJ2-3
D gene: .

CDR3 protein: ASSPGTNYNEQF
V gene: TRBV4-3
J gene: TRBJ2-1
D gene: TRBD2

CDR3 protein: ASSPTTAEQF
V gene: TRBV28
J gene: TRBJ2-1
D gene: .

CDR3 protein: ASSWDSYNEQF
V gene: TRBV6-2/TRBV6-3
J gene: TRBJ2-1
D gene: .

CDR3 protein: ASSSPGQEGHGYT
V gene: TRBV5-1
J gene: TRBJ1-2
D gene: TRBD1

CDR3 protein: SVGGQSSYEQY
V gene: TRBV29-1
J gene: TRBJ2-7
D gene: .

CDR3 protein: ASSWTGVGELF
V gene: TRBV7-6
J gene: TRBJ2-2
D gene: TRBD1

CDR3 protein: ASSFQVGSLSGYT
V gene: TRBV7-2
J gene: TRBJ1-2
D gene: .

CDR3 protein: ASSLKAGGTDTQY
V gene: TRBV5-6
J gene: TRBJ2-3
D gene: .

CDR3 protein: AISEVPGGGQY
V gene: TRBV10-3
J gene: TRBJ2-7
D gene: TRBD2